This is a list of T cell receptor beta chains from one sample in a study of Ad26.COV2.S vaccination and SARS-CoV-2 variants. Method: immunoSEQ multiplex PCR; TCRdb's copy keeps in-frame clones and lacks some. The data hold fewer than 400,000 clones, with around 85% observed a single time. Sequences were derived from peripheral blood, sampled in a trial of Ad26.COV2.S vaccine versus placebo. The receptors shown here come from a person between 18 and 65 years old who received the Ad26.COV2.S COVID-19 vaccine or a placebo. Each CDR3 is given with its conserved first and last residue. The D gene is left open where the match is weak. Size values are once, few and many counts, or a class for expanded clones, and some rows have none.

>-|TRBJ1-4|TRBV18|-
TGTGCCAGCTCACCAGGGGTTAATGAAAAACTGTTTTTT
CASSPGVNEKLFF
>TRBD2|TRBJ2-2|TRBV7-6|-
TGTGCCAGCAGCTTAAGGGGACTAGCGGACACCGGGGAGCTGTTTTTT
CASSLRGLADTGELFF
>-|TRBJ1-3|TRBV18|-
TGTGCCAGCTCACCAAAGGAGACTGGAAACACCATATATTTT
CASSPKETGNTIYF
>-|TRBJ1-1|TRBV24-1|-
TGTGCCACCAGTGATTTGTTATACACTGAAGCTTTCTTT
CATSDLLYTEAFF
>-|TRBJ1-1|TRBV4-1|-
TGCGCCAGCTGCCCCCGGGGCTGGAACACTGAAGCTTTCTTT
CASCPRGWNTEAFF
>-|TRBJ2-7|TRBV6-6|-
TGTGCCAGCAGCCGGGACGTTCGCGGCGAGCAGTACTTC
CASSRDVRGEQYF
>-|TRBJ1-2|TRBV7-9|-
TGTGCCAGCAGCTTAGGGGACTCAGTGGGGCTTGACTATGGCTACACCTTC
CASSLGDSVGLDYGYTF
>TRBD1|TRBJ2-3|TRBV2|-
TGTGCCAGCAGTCAAAACAGGGGTGATACGCAGTATTTT
CASSQNRGDTQYF
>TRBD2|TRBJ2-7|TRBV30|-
TGTGCCTGGAGCAGGGGACTAGCGGGTCCTTACGAGCAGTACTTC
CAWSRGLAGPYEQYF
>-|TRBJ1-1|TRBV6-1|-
TGTGCCAGCAGTGAACTATGGCCCATGAACACTGAAGCTTTCTTT
CASSELWPMNTEAFF
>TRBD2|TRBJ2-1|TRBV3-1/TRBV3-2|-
TGTGCCAGCAGCCTTGCGGGGGGTAGCATCTCCTACAATGAGCAGTTCTTC
CASSLAGGSISYNEQFF
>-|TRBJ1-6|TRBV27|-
TGTGCCAGCAGTTTGAAGGGCGATCTATATAATTCACCCCTCCACTTT
CASSLKGDLYNSPLHF
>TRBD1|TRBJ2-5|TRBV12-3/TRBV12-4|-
TGTGCCACCGCGGACAGGGGGCGCGAGACCCAGTACTTC
CATADRGRETQYF
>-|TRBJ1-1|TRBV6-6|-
TGTGCCAGCAGTTACACCGTCGATGAAGGGGGGGTGGCTTTCTTT
CASSYTVDEGGVAFF
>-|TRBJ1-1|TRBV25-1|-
TGTGCCAGCAAGGGGGGACCTAAAGCTTTCTTT
CASKGGPKAFF
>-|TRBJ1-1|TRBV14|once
TGTGCCAGCAGCCGTGGAGTAGGCACTGAAGCTTTCTTT
CASSRGVGTEAFF
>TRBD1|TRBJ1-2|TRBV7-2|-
TGTGCCAGCAGCTTACACTCAGGGGGGCGAGGCTACACCTTC
CASSLHSGGRGYTF
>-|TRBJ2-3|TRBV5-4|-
TGTGCCAGCAGCTTGCCTCTGGATACGCAGTATTTT
CASSLPLDTQYF
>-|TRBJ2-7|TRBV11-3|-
TGTGCCAGCAGCAGATCAGGGTTTCCCTACGAGCAGTACTTC
CASSRSGFPYEQYF
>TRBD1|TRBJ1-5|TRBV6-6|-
TGTGCCAGCAGACGGACAGGGGAGTGGAATCAGCCCCAGCATTTT
CASRRTGEWNQPQHF
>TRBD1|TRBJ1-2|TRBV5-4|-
TGTGCCAGCAGTGGGACAGGAGCCAAGGGCTACACCTTC
CASSGTGAKGYTF
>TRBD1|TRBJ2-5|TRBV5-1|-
TGCGCCAGCAGCTCCACAGGGGATGGAGAGACCCAGTACTTC
CASSSTGDGETQYF
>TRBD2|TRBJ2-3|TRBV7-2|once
TGTGCCAGCAGCCAGACTAGCGGACCTGGCACAGATACGCAGTATTTT
CASSQTSGPGTDTQYF
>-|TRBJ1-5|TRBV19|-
TGTGCCAGTAGTGGGGTAGATGGCGGTCATCAGCCCCAGCATTTT
CASSGVDGGHQPQHF
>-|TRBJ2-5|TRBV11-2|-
TGTGCCAGCAGCTTAGATCTCTCAGAGACCCAGTACTTC
CASSLDLSETQYF
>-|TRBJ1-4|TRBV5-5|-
TGTGCCAGCAGCTTGTATGCAACCGAAAAACTGTTTTTT
CASSLYATEKLFF
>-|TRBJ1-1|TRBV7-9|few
TGTGCCAGCAGCCCGGACAGTTCGAACACTGAAGCTTTCTTT
CASSPDSSNTEAFF
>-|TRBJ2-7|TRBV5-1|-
TGCGCCAGCAGCTTGGGCGGATCCGAGCAGTACTTC
CASSLGGSEQYF
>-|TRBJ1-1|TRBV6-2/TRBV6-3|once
TGTGCCAGCAGTCCGAGGGGGAACACTGAAGCTTTCTTT
CASSPRGNTEAFF
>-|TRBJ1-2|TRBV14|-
TGTGCCAGCAGCCTCCTTGGCTATGGCTACACCTTC
CASSLLGYGYTF
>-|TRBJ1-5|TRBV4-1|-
TGCGCCAGCAGCCAAGAAGTTCAAGTTATTAGCAATCAGCCCCAGCATTTT
CASSQEVQVISNQPQHF
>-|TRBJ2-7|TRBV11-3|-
TGTGCCAGCAGCCCCCCTCCGCTAGGGAATAGCGAGCAGTACTTC
CASSPPPLGNSEQYF
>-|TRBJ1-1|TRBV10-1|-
TGCGCCAGTCGCGGGGAAGGGGCGGCTGAAGCTTTCTTT
CASRGEGAAEAFF
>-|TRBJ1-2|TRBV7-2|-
TGTGCCAGCAGCCCCCGTGAAGCGACCGTTTATGAAGGCTACACCTTC
CASSPREATVYEGYTF
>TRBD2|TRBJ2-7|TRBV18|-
TGTGCCAGCTCACCACCGGCGGGGGGGAACTACGAGCAGTACTTC
CASSPPAGGNYEQYF
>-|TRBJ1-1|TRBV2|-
TGTGCCAGCAATTTCTTACGGGACCCCCCTGAAGCTTTCTTT
CASNFLRDPPEAFF
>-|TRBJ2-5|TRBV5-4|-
TGTGCCAGCAGCTTCGAAGAGACCCAGTACTTC
CASSFEETQYF
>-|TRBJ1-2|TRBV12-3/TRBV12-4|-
TGTGCCAGCAGTTTAGGGGAAGTTAGCTACACCTTC
CASSLGEVSYTF
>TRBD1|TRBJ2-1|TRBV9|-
TGTGCCAGCAGCGCGAGGGACAGGGGTAATGAGCAGTTCTTC
CASSARDRGNEQFF
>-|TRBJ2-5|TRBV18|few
TGTGCCAGCTCACTCGAAAATTCCTTATGGGAGACCCAGTACTTC
CASSLENSLWETQYF